The clone carrying this T cell receptor beta chain was seen ten or more times. Its target is not known. This sample was included in a study of siplizumab effects on memory and regulatory T cells. Overall study findings and caveats: Unstimulated subsets captured only a minor fraction of alloreactive clones.

It was 85,000 to 100,000 TCR templates that were assayed per sample. Generated by immunoSEQ multiplex PCR, the TCRdb table keeps only in-frame clones and is missing some. The top ten clones hold roughly 15% of a sample with 85,000 to 90,000 clones, about 87% of them seen once. With 5 bases clipped from V and 7 bases from J, the junction kept 10 bases outside the gene matches. CDR1 is SGHTA, CDR2 FQGNSA, per germline. The length of the CDR3 is 15 residues. This chain links TRBV7-2 with TRBJ1-4; TRBD1 aligns across 7 bases. The sample comprised CD4+ T cells sorted from blood. The clonotype originates from a human donor in good health. The CDR3 region is CASSGQTGSREKLFF. The CDR3 bases are TGTGCCAGCAGCGGACAGACAGGGAGTCGTGAAAAACTGTTTTTT. Using reference TRBV7-2 and TRBJ1-4 for the parts outside the CDR3, the full variable domain is GAGVSQSPSNKVTEKGKDVELRCDPISGHTALYWYRQSLGQGLEFLIYFQGNSAPDKSGLPSDRFSAERTGGSVSTLTIQRTQQEDSAVYLCASSGQTGSREKLFFGSGTQLSVL.